The 8 T cell receptor beta chains below come from one sample, sequenced in a study of OX40 agonist ivuxolimab in advanced cancers. Measured with immunoSEQ multiplex PCR; TCRdb has only the in-frame clones, and not every one. The sample holds approximately 100,000 clones; about 92% are singletons and the top ten take around 1.6%. Sequenced here: CD4+ or CD8+ T cells sorted from blood, sampled in a trial of the OX40 agonist ivuxolimab. The receptors come from an adult with an advanced solid tumor such as melanoma, head and neck, liver or kidney cancer.

This chain links TRBV28 with TRBJ2-2; 10 positions match TRBD1. The trim removed 6 bases at V and 5 bases at J, leaving 6 bases unmatched. CDR3 length: 15 residues. The germline gives CDR1 MDHEN, CDR2 SYDVKM. The CDR3 DNA reads TGTGCCAGCAGGCCCGACAGGGGGCTTACCGGGGAGCTGTTTTTT. Amino acid sequence: CASRPDRGLTGELFF.

CDR3 coding DNA: TGCGCCAGCAGCCCCCCCTACAGGGGCGCCTTCCGGACCCAGTACTTC. Encoded protein: CASSPPYRGAFRTQYF. The J gene is TRBJ2-5, the V gene TRBV4-1, with 7 bases that match TRBD1. Germline V gene lookup returns CDR1 MGHRA and CDR2 YSYEKL. The V segment lost 4 bases and the J segment 7 bases; nucleotides outside the gene matches: 15. This CDR3 is built from 16 residues.

The rearrangement joins TRBV11-3 to TRBJ2-7; D is undetermined. Trimming took off 5 bases at V and 5 bases at J, with 19 bases between the two ends. The CDR3 extends over 15 amino acids. The germline V gene has CDR1 SGHNT and CDR2 YENEEA. Written as DNA, the CDR3 is TGTGCCAGCAGCCCCCGGGTCCAGAGGATCGACGAGCAGTACTTC. It specifies CASSPRVQRIDEQYF.

As concerns this clone: The conserved closing phenylalanine or tryptophan is absent in this CDR3, likely reflecting a read error. It is unclear where the CDR3 begins or ends on the DNA, so no DNA is shown, and the CDR3 is as TCRdb lists it. The chain has TRBV7-2 and TRBJ1-1; no check of the table's D call, TRBD1, against the DNA was made. CDR1 SGHTA and CDR2 FQGNSA come from the germline V gene. From its first to its last residue, the CDR3 has 13 amino acids. The CDR3 spells CASSLVAGSDSSL.

The V call is TRBV5-4, the J call TRBJ2-7, with TRBD2 matching 8 bases. Germline CDR1 and CDR2: SGHNT and YYREEE (reference sequence). The J segment lost 1 base and the V segment lost 1 base, leaving 4 bases of the junction unmatched. The CDR3 is made up of 15 amino acids. CDR3 sequence reads: CASSLMIAGSYEQYF. For the CDR3, the DNA is TGTGCCAGCAGCTTGATGATAGCGGGGTCCTACGAGCAGTACTTC.

The chain has TRBV5-1 and TRBJ2-1; D is ambiguous. V was cut by 4 bases and J by 8 bases, with 16 bases left in between. Germline lookup yields CDR1 SGHRS and CDR2 YFSETQ. The CDR3 is 14 residues long. CDR3 bases: TGCGCCAGCAGCGAGAACGAGTTTCCATATGAGCAGTTCTTC. Residues: CASSENEFPYEQFF.

The CDR3 loop is CASGQTGSGYTF. The CDR3 nucleotides are TGTGCCAGCGGGCAAACAGGGTCTGGCTACACCTTC. V usage is TRBV7-3 and J usage is TRBJ1-2; D perhaps matches TRBD1 (6 bases). CDR1 and CDR2 (germline): SGHTA, FQGTGA. The V and J ends lost 8 bases and 7 bases respectively, with 14 bases between them. The CDR3 length is 12 residues. The entire variable domain, with the rest obtained from reference TRBV7-3 and TRBJ1-2, is as follows: GAGVSQTPSNKVTEKGKYVELRCDPISGHTALYWYRQSLGQGPEFLIYFQGTGAADDSGLPNDRFFAVRPEGSVSTLKIQRTERGDSAVYLCASGQTGSGYTFGSGTRLTVV.

This chain connects TRBV7-8 to TRBJ2-2; TRBD2 aligns across 11 bases. The CDR3 loop spans 16 amino acids. Germline CDR1 SGHVS, CDR2 FQNEAQ. The V segment lost 6 bases and the J segment 5 bases; nucleotides outside the gene matches: 8. The CDR3 is CASRSTSGIITGELFF. CDR3 DNA sequence: TGTGCCAGCAGATCGACTAGCGGGATTATTACCGGGGAGCTGTTTTTT.